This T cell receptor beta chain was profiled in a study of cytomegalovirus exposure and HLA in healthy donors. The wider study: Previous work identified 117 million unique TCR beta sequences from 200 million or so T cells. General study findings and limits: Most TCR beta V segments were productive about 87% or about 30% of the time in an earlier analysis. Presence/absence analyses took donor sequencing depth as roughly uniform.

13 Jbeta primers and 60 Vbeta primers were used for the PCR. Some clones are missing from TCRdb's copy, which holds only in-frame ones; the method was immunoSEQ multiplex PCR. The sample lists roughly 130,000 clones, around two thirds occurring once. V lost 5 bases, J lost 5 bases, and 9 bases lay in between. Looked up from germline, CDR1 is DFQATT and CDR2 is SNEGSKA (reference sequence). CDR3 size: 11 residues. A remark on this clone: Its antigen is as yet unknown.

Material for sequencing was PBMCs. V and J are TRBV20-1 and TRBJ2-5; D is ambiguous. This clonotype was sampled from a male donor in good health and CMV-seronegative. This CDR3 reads CSASVSETQYF. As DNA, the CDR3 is TGCAGTGCTTCCGTTTCGGAGACCCAGTACTTC.